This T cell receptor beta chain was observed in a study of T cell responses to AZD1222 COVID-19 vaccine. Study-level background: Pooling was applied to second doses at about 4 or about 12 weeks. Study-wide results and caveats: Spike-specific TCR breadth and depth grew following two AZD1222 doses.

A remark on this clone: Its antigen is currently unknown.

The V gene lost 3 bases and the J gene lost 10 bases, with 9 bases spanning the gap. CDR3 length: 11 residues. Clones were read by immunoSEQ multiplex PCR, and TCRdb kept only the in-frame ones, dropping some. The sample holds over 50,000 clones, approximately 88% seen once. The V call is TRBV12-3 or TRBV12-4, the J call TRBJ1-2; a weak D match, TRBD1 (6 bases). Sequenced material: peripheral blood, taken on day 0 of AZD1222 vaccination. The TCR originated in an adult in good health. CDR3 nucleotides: TGTGCCAGCAGTTTTGGACAGTCCTACACCTTC. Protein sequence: CASSFGQSYTF.